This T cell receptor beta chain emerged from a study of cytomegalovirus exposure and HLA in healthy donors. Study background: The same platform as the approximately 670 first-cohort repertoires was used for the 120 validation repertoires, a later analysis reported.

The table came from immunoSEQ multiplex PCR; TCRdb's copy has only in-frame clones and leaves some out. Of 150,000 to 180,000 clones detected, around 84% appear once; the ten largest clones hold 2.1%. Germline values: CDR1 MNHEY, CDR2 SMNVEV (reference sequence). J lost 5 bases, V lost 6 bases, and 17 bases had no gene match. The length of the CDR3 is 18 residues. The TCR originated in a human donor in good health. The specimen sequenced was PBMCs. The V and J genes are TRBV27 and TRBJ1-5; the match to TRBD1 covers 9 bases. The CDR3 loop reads CASSPNVRGQGFYQPQHF. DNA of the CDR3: TGTGCCAGCAGCCCAAATGTTAGGGGACAGGGTTTCTATCAGCCCCAGCATTTT.